The 2 T cell receptor beta chains in this list originate from one sample, sequenced in a study of control samples from healthy donors and cancer patients. Here immunoSEQ multiplex PCR was the method, and the copy in TCRdb shows in-frame clones only, minus some. The sample holds roughly 98,000 clones, approximately 95% seen once. The specimen sequenced was blood. Receptor source: a man aged 18 to 35 in good health.

The genes are TRBV5-1 and TRBJ1-4; D gene unclear. Trimming removed 0 bases at V and 1 base at J, with 7 bases between. The germline CDR1 and CDR2 sequences are SGHRS and YFSETQ. The CDR3 loop spans 15 amino acids. CDR3 protein: CASSLGQLTNEKLFF. CDR3 sequence (DNA): TGCGCCAGCAGCTTGGGACAACTAACTAATGAAAAACTGTTTTTT.

This chain connects TRBV25-1 to TRBJ1-4; TRBD1 might be the D (5 bases). Trimming cost V 1 base and J 2 bases, with 8 bases left between them. This CDR3 region has 15 residues. Per the germline V gene, CDR1 is MGHDK and CDR2 is SYGVNS. CDR3 sequence (DNA): TGTGCCAGCAGTGAATGGGGGAGGACTAATGAAAAACTGTTTTTT. As protein: CASSEWGRTNEKLFF.